What follows is one T cell receptor (beta chain) and its context. The target antigen is unknown. TCRdb redid the calling of the reads with MiXCR, one entry per CDR3 protein. The sample has around 360,000 distinct CDR3 sequences, about 32% seen once. The source of the sample is a study of T cell repertoires in cytomegalovirus infection. Whole-study context: Alongside well-studied HLA-B-restricted CMV epitopes, recently identified HLA-C-restricted CMV epitopes were also used. CMV infection plus the matching HLA type was flagged by public TCR beta signatures.

General observations from the study: There were HLA-C-restricted CMV-specific TCR beta clonotypes dominating the ex vivo response. Frequencies of public TCR beta families were cumulated, and this identified carriers of CMV plus the relevant HLA.

The specimen was cultured PBMCs, collected from culture after CMV antigen stimulation. This receptor was taken from a human donor in good health (CMV status not recorded). Some clones in this sample may be carry-over from other donors' samples.

The CDR3 spells CATSDPWRTGNEQFF. The DNA of the CDR3 is TGTGCCACCAGTGACCCCTGGCGAACGGGTAATGAGCAGTTCTTC. The chain is built from TRBV24-1 and TRBJ2-1; D remains ambiguous. Trimming shortened V by 4 bases and J by 7 bases, and 16 bases separated the two germline ends. The CDR3 is made up of 15 amino acids. The germline V gene encodes CDR1 KGHDR and CDR2 SFDVKD.